These 23 T cell receptor beta chains were all obtained from the same sample, sequenced in a study of human thymus T cells. Data came from immunoSEQ multiplex PCR; TCRdb stores just in-frame clones and leaves some out. The data contain 60,000 to 75,000 clones, around 95% of them singletons. Resections from corrective heart surgery provided thymus tissue. The material sequenced was thymus tissue. These receptors were collected from a girl under three years old with a congenital heart defect but otherwise immunologically healthy.

The chain recombines TRBV19 with TRBJ2-3, with 14 bases matching TRBD2. Germline trimming cut 1 base from V and 2 bases from J; bases unmatched to any gene: 5. CDR3 length: 18 residues. Germline-derived CDR1 and CDR2 are LNHDA and SQIVND (reference sequence). The CDR3 sequence is CASSIGGLAGEPTDTQYF. DNA of the CDR3: TGTGCCAGTAGTATAGGGGGACTAGCGGGAGAACCCACAGATACGCAGTATTTT.

The V call is TRBV28, the J call TRBJ2-7, with TRBD1 matching over 7 bases. Germline V gene data show CDR1 as MDHEN and CDR2 as SYDVKM. The CDR3 is made up of 14 amino acids. With 6 bases clipped from V and 3 bases from J, the junction kept 8 bases outside the gene matches. Here the CDR3 DNA reads TGTGCCAGCAGCTTAGGGGGCAGAAACTACGAGCAGTACTTC. As protein: CASSLGGRNYEQYF.

This clone has just a few counts. CDR3 in amino acids: CAISEGQGNSNQPQHF. The DNA of the CDR3 is TGTGCCATCAGTGAGGGCCAGGGGAATAGCAATCAGCCCCAGCATTTT. The chain uses TRBV10-3 and TRBJ1-5; TRBD1 might be the D (6 bases). Trimming took 2 bases from V and 0 from J, leaving 11 bases between them. Germline V gene data show CDR1 as ENHRY and CDR2 as SYGVKD. The CDR3 is made up of 16 amino acids.

This chain connects TRBV5-6 to TRBJ1-1, with D unresolved. Germline V gives CDR1 SGHDT, CDR2 YYEEEE. Trimming removed 4 bases from V and 0 bases from J, with 10 bases in between. This CDR3 is 14 amino acids long. This CDR3 reads CASSPWTVNTEAFF. The DNA of the CDR3 is TGTGCCAGCAGCCCCTGGACCGTGAACACTGAAGCTTTCTTT.

V usage is TRBV7-9 and J usage is TRBJ2-2; D is possibly TRBD2 (6 bases). Between the trimmed V and J ends, which lost 0 bases and 4 bases, there was a span of 12 bases. Per the germline V gene, CDR1 is SEHNR and CDR2 is FQNEAQ (reference sequence). The CDR3 loop spans 16 amino acids. The CDR3 region is CASSLARGLSTGELFF. For the CDR3, the DNA is TGTGCCAGCAGCTTAGCGAGGGGACTTAGCACCGGGGAGCTGTTTTTT.

The rearrangement uses TRBV27 and TRBJ1-4, with D perhaps TRBD1 (5 bases). CDR3 size: 18 residues. The germline V and J ends were trimmed by 0 bases and 4 bases, with 18 bases remaining between them. Germline V gene sequence: CDR1 MNHEY, CDR2 SMNVEV (reference sequence). The CDR3 loop reads CASSLSPGTAGNNEKLFF. CDR3 bases: TGTGCCAGCAGTTTATCGCCCGGGACCGCTGGAAATAATGAAAAACTGTTTTTT.

The chain's CDR3 is CSPENLYNEQFF. The CDR3 region has the DNA TGCAGCCCGGAGAACTTATACAATGAGCAGTTCTTC. The rearrangement joins TRBV29-1 to TRBJ2-1; D ambiguous. V dropped 8 bases and J dropped 4 bases, with 12 bases sitting between them. The germline CDR1 and CDR2 sequences are SQVTM and ANQGSEA. The CDR3 is 12 residues long.

V usage is TRBV4-3 and J usage is TRBJ2-1; unclear D gene. In germline, CDR1 is LGHNA, CDR2 YSLEER. V dropped 4 bases and J dropped 1 base, with 8 bases sitting between them. CDR3 size: 14 residues. In DNA form, the CDR3 reads TGCGCCAGCAGCCCCCATCGATCCTACAATGAGCAGTTCTTC. Its translation is CASSPHRSYNEQFF.

The chain links TRBV11-2 to TRBJ1-4; D is unresolved. The V and J ends lost 5 bases and 8 bases respectively, with 6 bases between them. Germline-derived CDR1 and CDR2 are SGHAT and FQNNGV. CDR3 length: 11 amino acids. The CDR3 region has the DNA TGTGCCAGCAGCCTGGCGGAAAAACTGTTTTTT. This codes for CASSLAEKLFF. The variable domain in full, completed from reference TRBV11-2 and TRBJ1-4, reads EAGVAQSPRYKIIEKRQSVAFWCNPISGHATLYWYQQILGQGPKLLIQFQNNGVVDDSQLPKDRFSAERLKGVDSTLKIQPAKLEDSAVYLCASSLAEKLFFGSGTQLSVL.

The chain links TRBV15 to TRBJ2-5, with 9 bases fitting TRBD1. V trimming: 1 base; J trimming: 2 bases; junction bases outside the gene matches: 2. This CDR3 comprises 15 residues. Germline CDR1 LNHNV, CDR2 YYDKDF (reference sequence). The CDR3 sequence: CATSRAGQGQETQYF. The CDR3 nucleotides read TGTGCCACCAGCAGAGCGGGACAGGGTCAAGAGACCCAGTACTTC.

The CDR3 region is CASSRGTSQETQYF. For the CDR3, the DNA is TGTGCCAGCAGCCGCGGGACCAGCCAAGAGACCCAGTACTTC. J is TRBJ2-5 and V is TRBV7-2; TRBD2 is a possible D gene (6 bases). This CDR3 is 14 amino acids long. Germline values: CDR1 SGHTA, CDR2 FQGNSA. Trimming shortened V by 5 bases and J by 1 base, and 11 bases separated the two germline ends.

This chain joins TRBV4-2 and TRBJ1-5; weak D call: TRBD1 (5 bases). This CDR3 spans 21 amino acids. Per the germline V gene, CDR1 is LGHNA and CDR2 is YNFKEQ. V lost 2 bases and J 1 base, leaving 27 bases between the germline ends. CDR3 coding DNA: TGTGCCAGCAGCCAAAAGGCCTCCACGGGACCCCTAATTAGCAGCAATCAGCCCCAGCATTTT. Translation gives CASSQKASTGPLISSNQPQHF.

The chain employs TRBV5-1 and TRBJ2-7, with 11 positions matching TRBD1. Germline V CDR1 and CDR2: SGHRS, YFSETQ. The CDR3 has 15 amino acids. V was clipped by 0 bases and J by 3 bases; unmatched bases: 2. Here the CDR3 reads CASSLEGQGGYEQYF. The CDR3, as DNA: TGCGCCAGCAGCTTGGAGGGACAGGGGGGCTACGAGCAGTACTTC.

This chain uses TRBV27 with TRBJ2-1; a weak D match, TRBD1 (7 bases). Germline CDR1 is MNHEY and CDR2 is SMNVEV (reference sequence). The V end was cut by 2 bases, the J end by 2 bases, with 13 bases between. The CDR3 spans 16 residues. CDR3 sequence reads: CASSLQPGGPYNEQFF. CDR3 bases: TGTGCCAGCAGTTTACAACCAGGGGGGCCCTACAATGAGCAGTTCTTC.

The chain carries TRBV29-1 and TRBJ2-1; D might be TRBD1 or TRBD2, each matching 6 bases. The CDR3 is 14 residues long. The V gene's germline CDR1 is SQVTM and CDR2 ANQGSEA. V lost 6 bases to trimming and J lost 5 bases, with 17 bases between them. The chain's CDR3 is CSVPAGGSDNEQFF. CDR3 nucleotide sequence: TGCAGCGTGCCGGCCGGGGGCTCGGACAATGAGCAGTTCTTC.

This clone was observed once. The chain couples TRBV7-6 to TRBJ2-3, with 8 bases that match TRBD1. V gave up 4 bases and J gave up 2 bases; unmatched junction bases: 14. Germline V lookup: CDR1 SGHVS, CDR2 FNYEAQ. There are 18 residues in the CDR3. CDR3 nucleotide sequence: TGTGCCAGCAGCTCTTCAGGGGGCCCCCCCTTGGACACAGATACGCAGTATTTT. This sequence encodes CASSSSGGPPLDTDTQYF.

J is TRBJ1-2 and V is TRBV27; possibly TRBD1 for D (5 bases). V was pared by 4 bases and J by 4 bases, with 10 bases between. CDR1 is MNHEY and CDR2 is SMNVEV in the germline V gene (reference sequence). The CDR3 is 13 residues long. The CDR3 here is CASSSGGAYGYTF. The CDR3 DNA reads as TGTGCCAGCAGTTCGGGAGGGGCCTATGGCTACACCTTC.

The chain uses TRBV5-4 and TRBJ2-3, with unresolved D. The CDR3 extends over 14 amino acids. Trimming pared 2 bases from V and 15 bases from J, leaving 22 bases between. CDR1 and CDR2 from the germline V gene are SGHNT and YYREEE (reference sequence). The DNA for the CDR3 is TGTGCCAGCAGCTTCCCCCTACCAGGATCATCCCAATATTTT. Encoded protein: CASSFPLPGSSQYF.

The chain employs TRBV4-1 and TRBJ1-5; D not resolved. This CDR3 is 15 amino acids long. Per germline, CDR1 MGHRA and CDR2 YSYEKL. The V end lost 4 bases, the J end lost 6 bases, and 16 bases lay between the germline ends. This chain's CDR3 is CASSPYDTDSQPQHF. The CDR3 DNA sequence: TGCGCCAGCAGCCCCTATGACACGGACTCTCAGCCCCAGCATTTT.

This chain links TRBV5-6 with TRBJ2-7; maybe TRBD1 (6 bases). Trimming removed 0 bases from V and 2 bases from J, with 12 bases in between. CDR1 and CDR2 from the germline V gene are SGHDT and YYEEEE. There are 15 residues in the CDR3. CDR3 sequence (DNA): TGTGCCAGCAGCTTGGACAGGGCACCAACCTACGAGCAGTACTTC. Translated: CASSLDRAPTYEQYF. Looking up the rest from reference TRBV5-6 and TRBJ2-7 gives the full variable domain: DAGVTQSPTHLIKTRGQQVTLRCSPKSGHDTVSWYQQALGQGPQFIFQYYEEEERQRGNFPDRFSGHQFPNYSSELNVNALLLGDSALYLCASSLDRAPTYEQYFGPGTRLTVT.

This chain connects TRBV4-1 to TRBJ1-2; D is uncertain. CDR1 is MGHRA, CDR2 YSYEKL, per germline. The CDR3 length is 12 residues. Trimming took 0 bases from V and 7 from J, leaving 6 bases between them. DNA of the CDR3: TGCGCCAGCAGCCAAGAAATTGGTGGCTACACCTTC. It translates to CASSQEIGGYTF.

This sequence joins TRBV5-1 and TRBJ2-3; unclear D gene. The CDR3 contains 15 residues. Trimming left V 0 bases short and J 2 bases short, with 10 bases between. Per germline, CDR1 SGHRS and CDR2 YFSETQ. The DNA for the CDR3 is TGCGCCAGCAGCTTGGCCACGGCCCACACAGATACGCAGTATTTT. It specifies CASSLATAHTDTQYF.

The chain uses TRBV4-1 and TRBJ1-4, with 8 bases matching TRBD1. The CDR3 totals 19 residues. Per the germline V gene, CDR1 is MGHRA and CDR2 is YSYEKL. With 4 bases clipped from V and 5 bases from J, the junction kept 18 bases outside the gene matches. CDR3 nucleotides: TGCGCCAGCAGCCCCACACCTTCGGGACAGGCGACGGCGAATGAAAAACTGTTTTTT. It specifies CASSPTPSGQATANEKLFF.